The source of this TCR beta chain is a study of blood T cell repertoires in COVID-19. Source study methods: Quantification of nucleated cells was approximated via reference gene primer amplification. TCRdb keeps only in-frame clones here, not all; method: immunoSEQ multiplex PCR. From that table come the V and J calls and clone size; the DNA was used to work out D and trimming. The sample carries about 89,000 clones, more than 65% recorded once. Trimming stripped 2 bases from V and 1 base from J, with 12 bases between. Germline CDR1 and CDR2: MNHNY and SVGAGI (reference sequence). The CDR3 runs 15 residues.

The sequence was collected from a woman aged 80 or over with acute or convalescent COVID-19. The V and J genes are TRBV6-6 and TRBJ2-7; a weak D match, TRBD1 (6 bases). Sequencing was done on a sample of peripheral blood. The CDR3 DNA follows: TGTGCCAGCAGTTACGCGCCGACAGGTTCCTACGAGCAGTACTTC. This encodes CASSYAPTGSYEQYF.